The text below deals with one T cell receptor beta chain. Antigen unknown. Method: immunoSEQ multiplex PCR; TCRdb's copy keeps in-frame clones and lacks some. The table lists hundreds of thousands of clones, approximately 88% of them singletons, with over 1.3% in the top ten. Stated treatment: about 20 received Ad26.COV2.S at low or high dose, single or two shots; about 5 received placebo; per-sample allocation not given. Sampling was performed 63 days after the first vaccine or placebo injection. This sample stems from a study of Ad26.COV2.S vaccination and SARS-CoV-2 variants. Study background: Dosing was one shot or two shots 56 days apart. Study-level points and caveats: Vaccine recipients had higher spike-specific TCR breadth than placebo recipients.

The CDR3 is 18 residues long. Germline V gene lookup returns CDR1 ENHRY and CDR2 SYGVKD. V was clipped by 6 bases and J by 2 bases; unmatched bases: 12. V usage is TRBV10-3 and J usage is TRBJ2-3; 12 bases agree with TRBD2. This specimen was peripheral blood, taken in a trial of Ad26.COV2.S vaccine versus placebo. This TCR derives from a person aged 18-60 years who received the Ad26.COV2.S COVID-19 vaccine or a placebo. CDR3 coding DNA: TGTGCCATCAGGGAGGTCCTACTAGCGGGGGGCCTCACAGATACGCAGTATTTT. Amino acids: CAIREVLLAGGLTDTQYF.